This TCR beta chain was documented in a study of cytomegalovirus exposure and HLA in healthy donors. Study in general: The Caucasian-associated ancestry cluster held roughly 84% of 300 to 450 genotyped donors.

Study-level results: The study listed approximately 160 cytomegalovirus-associated TCR beta chains.

Though nominally healthy at sampling, donors likely had unrecorded immune exposures. This clone was detected only a few times. The antigen is undetermined. Germline V gene sequence: CDR1 LGHNA, CDR2 YNFKEQ. Between the trimmed V and J ends, which lost 3 bases and 1 base, there was a span of 17 bases. The CDR3 runs 17 residues. The study ran its PCR with 60 Vbeta and 13 Jbeta primers. Produced via immunoSEQ multiplex PCR; TCRdb's table is partial and in-frame only. The sample yields 95,000 to 150,000 clones, roughly 63% seen once. This clonotype originated in a man aged 35 to 55 in good health and CMV-seropositive. The chain links TRBV4-2 to TRBJ2-3; a possible D gene is TRBD2 (6 bases). Sequences were obtained from PBMCs. CDR3 amino acids: CASSQSYGRFRTDTQYF. DNA of the CDR3: TGTGCCAGCAGCCAGTCGTATGGGAGGTTTCGCACAGATACGCAGTATTTT.